These 2 T cell receptor beta chains were sequenced from one sample in a study of T cells in Graves' hyperthyroidism and ophthalmopathy (dated by TCRdb to the late 2010s). Libraries were constructed by multiplex PCR. Sequencing took place on an Illumina HiSeq 2000. TCR beta CDR3 regions were amplified from RNA transcripts. A first-round RT-PCR of the TCR CDR3 used the HTBI primer set with the Qiagen OneStep RT-PCR kit. TCRdb reprocessing: public reads trimmed at Q25 with fastp, clones called with MiXCR, in-frame beta chains kept. Identical CDR3 protein sequences are pooled into one entry, listed with their most common genes and DNA. In all, the sample holds a few hundred thousand distinct CDR3 sequences, and approximately 16% of those were seen once. Less than 3.5% of the sample is taken by the ten largest. The specimen was blood. The source of these receptors is a woman aged 40 to 50 with Graves' ophthalmopathy.

This clonotype has more than one count but fewer than ten. The chain combines TRBV7-8 with TRBJ2-5; D is perhaps TRBD1 or TRBD2 (6 bases each). Trimming pared 6 bases from V and 7 bases from J, leaving 15 bases between. Looked up from germline, CDR1 is SGHVS and CDR2 is FQNEAQ. The CDR3 spans 13 residues. CDR3 bases: TGTGCCAGCAGAAGGAGGGGGGTAGGGACCCAGTACTTC. Translation gives CASRRRGVGTQYF. Variable domain in full (rest from reference TRBV7-8 and TRBJ2-5): GAGVSQSPRYKVAKRGQDVALRCDPISGHVSLFWYQQALGQGPEFLTYFQNEAQLDKSGLPSDRFFAERPEGSVSTLKIQRTQQEDSAVYLCASRRRGVGTQYFGPGTRLLVL.

This clonotype was seen at least ten times. The rearrangement joins TRBV2 to TRBJ2-1; D is unclear. The CDR3 covers 13 residues. Trimming removed 10 bases at V and 2 bases at J, with 12 bases between. Per germline, CDR1 SNHLY and CDR2 FYNNEI. CDR3 protein: CATAALAYNEQFF. Written as DNA, the CDR3 is TGTGCCACAGCAGCCCTAGCCTACAATGAGCAGTTCTTC.